Below, 17 T cell receptor beta chains from the same sample are listed, as sequenced in a study of a mutant IDH1 vaccine in newly diagnosed glioma. Their specific antigens are unknown. Measured with immunoSEQ multiplex PCR; TCRdb has only the in-frame clones, and not every one. There are about 85,000 clones in the sample; nearly 90% occur only once, and roughly 0.78% lies in the top ten. Stated time point: week 47, end of study. A single vaccine dose contained 300 ug of mutant IDH1 20-mer peptide, and topical imiquimod was used with it. This specimen consisted of PBMCs, obtained from a glioma patient whose treatment included an IDH1 peptide vaccine. The source of these receptors is a woman between 45 and 65 years old with glioma.

The chain carries TRBV5-1 and TRBJ2-1; no definite D call. The CDR3 consists of 16 residues. The V gene's germline CDR1 is SGHRS and CDR2 YFSETQ. V lost 3 bases, J lost 1 base, and 14 bases lay in between. CDR3 loop: CASSSLLVQSYNEQFF. The CDR3 region has the DNA TGCGCCAGCAGCTCCCTGCTTGTACAATCCTACAATGAGCAGTTCTTC.

This clone was observed a handful of times. Other DNA sequences within the sample encode an identical CDR3. The chain couples TRBV18 to TRBJ1-5; maybe TRBD1 (5 bases). The CDR3 covers 14 residues. The V gene's germline CDR1 is KGHSH and CDR2 LQKENI. Trimming pared 6 bases from V and 4 bases from J, leaving 13 bases between. The CDR3 protein is CASSPDGGNQPQHF. As DNA, the CDR3 is TGTGCCAGCTCGCCCGACGGGGGGAATCAGCCCCAGCATTTT.

The V call is TRBV5-1, the J call TRBJ2-2; possibly TRBD2 for D (5 bases). From germline, CDR1 is SGHRS and CDR2 YFSETQ. The CDR3 consists of 14 residues. V shed 5 bases and J shed 3 bases, with 11 bases lying between them. The CDR3 here is CASRSLGDTGELFF. The CDR3 DNA sequence: TGCGCCAGCAGAAGTTTGGGAGACACCGGGGAGCTGTTTTTT.

The chain joins TRBV5-6 to TRBJ2-3; D is uncertain. The CDR3 is made up of 14 amino acids. Per germline, CDR1 SGHDT and CDR2 YYEEEE. Trimming removed 2 bases at V and 0 bases at J, with 7 bases between. In DNA, the CDR3 is TGTGCCAGCAGCTTCCAGGCGAGCACAGATACGCAGTATTTT. Translating gives CASSFQASTDTQYF.

This chain connects TRBV11-1 to TRBJ2-7, with D possibly being TRBD2 (6 bases). The germline V gene has CDR1 SGHAT and CDR2 FQDESV (reference sequence). The CDR3 contains 16 residues. Trimming stripped 4 bases from V and 1 base from J, with 17 bases between. The CDR3 DNA reads as TGTGCCAGCAGCTCAACTACTAGCTATGATTCCTACGAGCAGTACTTC. Amino acids: CASSSTTSYDSYEQYF.

This chain connects TRBV7-3 to TRBJ2-3; D is unclear. Trimming took off 4 bases at V and 6 bases at J, with 8 bases between the two ends. The V gene's germline CDR1 is SGHTA and CDR2 FQGTGA. The CDR3 runs 12 residues. The CDR3 reads CASSSSPDTQYF. Written as DNA, the CDR3 is TGTGCCAGCAGCTCATCCCCCGATACGCAGTATTTT.

V gene TRBV29-1 combines with J gene TRBJ2-7, with 13 bases lining up with TRBD2. The ends lost 6 bases at V and 2 bases at J; junction bases unmatched: 1. The CDR3 is made up of 13 amino acids. Looked up from germline, CDR1 is SQVTM and CDR2 is ANQGSEA. The CDR3 DNA follows: TGCAGCGTGGGACTAGCGGGACCCTACGAGCAGTACTTC. Residues: CSVGLAGPYEQYF.

This clone was counted once. This CDR3 is CASSQEGGTGELFF. The CDR3 coding sequence is TGTGCCAGTAGTCAGGAGGGGGGCACCGGGGAGCTGTTTTTT. The rearrangement uses TRBV19 and TRBJ2-2; D tentatively reads TRBD1 or TRBD2 (6 bases each). CDR1 and CDR2 (germline): LNHDA, SQIVND (reference sequence). Deletions cut 5 bases from V and 4 bases from J, with 11 bases between. The CDR3 is 14 residues long.

The chain uses TRBV7-8 and TRBJ2-7; 9 positions match TRBD2. V lost 2 bases to trimming and J lost 0 bases; unmatched junction nucleotides: 2. Germline values: CDR1 SGHVS, CDR2 FQNEAQ. The length of the CDR3 is 15 residues. The CDR3 nucleotides are TGTGCCAGCAGCTTAAGACTAGCGGCCTCCTACGAGCAGTACTTC. Translating gives CASSLRLAASYEQYF.

The chain combines TRBV14 with TRBJ1-2; possibly TRBD1 for D (6 bases). The CDR3 is 15 residues long. Germline loops: CDR1 SGHDN, CDR2 FVKESK. The V end was cut by 0 bases, the J end by 2 bases, with 10 bases between. The CDR3 nucleotides read TGTGCCAGCAGCCAAGATCGACAGGAGAACTATGGCTACACCTTC. Translating gives CASSQDRQENYGYTF.

This rearrangement joins TRBV6-6 to TRBJ1-1; D gene unclear. The CDR3 runs to 13 residues. V was trimmed by 6 bases and J by 0 bases, leaving 8 bases between them. Germline CDR1 MNHNY, CDR2 SVGAGI (reference sequence). CDR3 DNA sequence: TGTGCCAGCAGCCAAAGAGTGAACACTGAAGCTTTCTTT. Protein sequence: CASSQRVNTEAFF.

In DNA, the CDR3 is TGTGCCAGTAGCTACGGACAGGTTCGGGATCAGCCCCAGCATTTT. Amino acid sequence: CASSYGQVRDQPQHF. The rearrangement uses TRBV19 and TRBJ1-5, with 7 bases that match TRBD1. The CDR3 extends over 15 amino acids. Germline CDR1 reads LNHDA; CDR2 reads SQIVND (reference sequence). V gave up 6 bases and J gave up 5 bases; unmatched junction bases: 10.

V is TRBV5-1 and J is TRBJ1-2; D is undetermined. V was cut by 4 bases and J by 0 bases, with 13 bases left in between. This CDR3 is 15 amino acids long. Germline CDR1 reads SGHRS; CDR2 reads YFSETQ. This CDR3 is CASSQGMTANYGYTF. The CDR3, as DNA: TGCGCCAGCAGCCAAGGGATGACGGCTAACTATGGCTACACCTTC.

The chain recombines TRBV7-8 with TRBJ2-5; D gene uncertain. CDR3 length: 17 residues. CDR1 is SGHVS and CDR2 is FQNEAQ in the germline V gene. Trimming stripped 4 bases from V and 2 bases from J, with 20 bases between. DNA for the CDR3: TGTGCCAGCAGCTCCACGGGCGAGTGGCCGCTTCAAGAGACCCAGTACTTC. Translated, it gives CASSSTGEWPLQETQYF.

The chain carries TRBV5-4 and TRBJ2-7; 13 bases match TRBD2. In germline, CDR1 is SGHNT, CDR2 YYREEE (reference sequence). The CDR3 runs 15 residues. Losses at the gene ends were 5 bases for V and 6 bases for J; bases not matched to a gene: 8. The CDR3 reads CASREGLAGLGEQYF. CDR3 nucleotide sequence: TGTGCCAGCAGAGAGGGACTAGCGGGATTAGGCGAGCAGTACTTC. Full variable domain (remainder filled in from reference TRBV5-4 and TRBJ2-7): ETGVTQSPTHLIKTRGQQVTLRCSSQSGHNTVSWYQQALGQGPQFIFQYYREEENGRGNFPPRFSGLQFPNYSSELNVNALELDDSALYLCASREGLAGLGEQYFGPGTRLTVT.

This clone turned up a few times. The chain has TRBV11-2 and TRBJ1-1, with D perhaps TRBD1 (5 bases). The CDR3 totals 13 residues. V shed 4 bases and J shed 8 bases, with 14 bases lying between them. From germline, CDR1 is SGHAT and CDR2 FQNNGV. The CDR3 sequence: CASSSDSGGEAFF. CDR3 nucleotides: TGTGCCAGCAGCTCAGACAGCGGCGGGGAAGCTTTCTTT. Looking up the rest from reference TRBV11-2 and TRBJ1-1 gives the full variable domain: EAGVAQSPRYKIIEKRQSVAFWCNPISGHATLYWYQQILGQGPKLLIQFQNNGVVDDSQLPKDRFSAERLKGVDSTLKIQPAKLEDSAVYLCASSSDSGGEAFFGQGTRLTVV.

V and J are TRBV11-3 and TRBJ2-2; the D gene is possibly TRBD2 (7 bases). Germline-derived CDR1 and CDR2 are SGHNT and YENEEA. The CDR3 sequence is 16 residues long. Deletions cut 5 bases from V and 2 bases from J, with 15 bases between. This chain's CDR3 is CASSPRGGGNTGELFF. The CDR3 coding sequence is TGTGCCAGCAGCCCCCGGGGAGGGGGTAACACCGGGGAGCTGTTTTTT.